This passage covers 14 T cell receptor beta chains from one sample sequenced in a study of cytomegalovirus exposure and HLA in healthy donors. PCR was performed using 60 Vbeta and 13 Jbeta primers. The repertoire was sequenced with immunoSEQ multiplex PCR; TCRdb's copy has only in-frame clones and lacks some. The sample data list 150,000 to 200,000 clones. The material sequenced was PBMCs. These receptors originate from a woman in her sixties in good health and CMV-seronegative.

The chain uses TRBV7-9 and TRBJ2-7; the match to TRBD1 covers 12 bases. The CDR3 extends over 16 amino acids. V lost 5 bases and J lost 7; bases outside the gene matches: 12. CDR1 SEHNR and CDR2 FQNEAQ come from the germline V gene (reference sequence). CDR3 region: CASSRRPGQGAGEQYF. DNA of the CDR3: TGTGCCAGCAGCCGACGACCGGGACAGGGGGCTGGGGAGCAGTACTTC.

The chain links TRBV6-1 to TRBJ2-2; TRBD1 matches 8 bases. This CDR3 contains 14 residues. CDR1 is MNHNS, CDR2 SASEGT, per germline. V lost 6 bases, J lost 0 bases, and 0 bases stayed unmatched. The CDR3 coding sequence is TGTGCCAGCAGGGGACAGGCGAACACCGGGGAGCTGTTTTTT. Amino acid sequence: CASRGQANTGELFF.

The rearrangement uses TRBV11-2 and TRBJ2-7; 7 bases line up with TRBD1. The ends lost 4 bases at V and 5 bases at J; junction bases unmatched: 5. This CDR3 comprises 13 residues. CDR1 and CDR2 from the germline V gene are SGHAT and FQNNGV. The CDR3 region is CASSSSTGNEQYF. The CDR3 DNA reads as TGTGCCAGCAGCTCTTCGACAGGGAACGAGCAGTACTTC.

The V gene is TRBV11-2, the J gene TRBJ2-7; 7 bases fit TRBD1. This CDR3 contains 13 residues. The trim removed 5 bases at V and 6 bases at J, leaving 7 bases unmatched. Per the germline V gene, CDR1 is SGHAT and CDR2 is FQNNGV. The CDR3 here is CASSRDSQGEQYF. For the CDR3, the DNA is TGTGCCAGCAGCCGGGACAGCCAAGGCGAGCAGTACTTC.

The chain has TRBV5-1 and TRBJ1-6, with D unclear. Deletions cut 4 bases from V and 9 bases from J, with 20 bases between. The CDR3 contains 16 residues. The germline CDR1 and CDR2 sequences are SGHRS and YFSETQ. The CDR3 loop is CASSPRGEGWGSPLHF. The CDR3 DNA sequence: TGCGCCAGCAGCCCTCGGGGAGAGGGTTGGGGTTCACCCCTCCACTTT.

V and J are TRBV29-1 and TRBJ2-1; a weak D match, TRBD2 (5 bases). Germline lookup yields CDR1 SQVTM and CDR2 ANQGSEA. The V end was cut by 0 bases, the J end by 6 bases, with 12 bases between. The CDR3 covers 14 residues. This chain's CDR3 is CSVEDLLAFNEQFF. In DNA, the CDR3 is TGCAGCGTTGAAGACCTCCTAGCTTTCAATGAGCAGTTCTTC.

The V gene is TRBV6-5, the J gene TRBJ1-5, with a tentative D call TRBD1 (5 bases). CDR1 and CDR2 (germline): MNHEY, SVGAGI. This CDR3 region has 13 residues. V was clipped by 5 bases and J by 5 bases, with 10 bases between them. The CDR3 nucleotides read TGTGCCAGCAGTCCTGGGGGGGATCAGCCCCAGCATTTT. This translates into CASSPGGDQPQHF.

The rearrangement links TRBV6-1 to TRBJ1-2; D is ambiguous. Germline lookup yields CDR1 MNHNS and CDR2 SASEGT. Trimming took off 3 bases at V and 0 bases at J, with 8 bases between the two ends. This CDR3 is built from 14 residues. For the CDR3, the DNA is TGTGCCAGCAGTGATGCTCGAGCTAACTATGGCTACACCTTC. It is translated as CASSDARANYGYTF.

V is TRBV21-1 and J is TRBJ2-7; the D call TRBD1 from the table was never checked on the DNA. TRBV21-1 is a recognized pseudogene. This CDR3 contains 14 residues. Written as DNA, the CDR3 is TGTGCCAGCAGCAAAGGTAGGGACACCTACGAGCAGTACTTC. Translated: CASSKGRDTYEQYF.

The chain employs TRBV2 and TRBJ1-2; TRBD1 agrees at 11 bases. Trimming removed 7 bases from V and 5 bases from J; junction bases left unmatched: 3. Germline V gene sequence: CDR1 SNHLY, CDR2 FYNNEI. The CDR3 runs 13 residues. The CDR3 coding sequence is TGTGCCAGCACCGGGACAGGGGGATATGGCTACACCTTC. Translation: CASTGTGGYGYTF.

The V gene is TRBV5-4, the J gene TRBJ1-1; 9 nucleotides match TRBD1. This CDR3 is 16 amino acids long. With V trimmed by 4 bases and J by 0 bases, 7 bases remained unmatched. CDR1 is SGHNT and CDR2 is YYREEE in the germline V gene (reference sequence). CDR3 residues: CASSPSGQGMNTEAFF. The CDR3 DNA follows: TGTGCCAGCAGCCCCTCTGGACAGGGGATGAACACTGAAGCTTTCTTT. Filled out from reference TRBV5-4 and TRBJ1-1, the complete variable domain reads ETGVTQSPTHLIKTRGQQVTLRCSSQSGHNTVSWYQQALGQGPQFIFQYYREEENGRGNFPPRFSGLQFPNYSSELNVNALELDDSALYLCASSPSGQGMNTEAFFGQGTRLTVV.

The V call is TRBV5-1, the J call TRBJ2-7; a weak D match, TRBD1 (7 bases). CDR3 length: 13 amino acids. V gave up 7 bases and J gave up 3 bases, with 14 bases separating them. CDR1 and CDR2 from the germline V gene are SGHRS and YFSETQ. CDR3 sequence: CASAGQSYYEQYF. In DNA form, the CDR3 reads TGCGCCAGCGCGGGACAGAGTTACTACGAGCAGTACTTC.

The rearrangement joins TRBV7-2 to TRBJ1-5; D unclear. Germline CDR1 and CDR2: SGHTA and FQGNSA. Trimming pared 1 base from V and 6 bases from J, leaving 13 bases between. The CDR3 totals 15 residues. The CDR3 bases are TGTGCCAGCAGCTTAGGCCAGGCCCCGAGTCAGCCCCAGCATTTT. Translated, it gives CASSLGQAPSQPQHF.

This sequence joins TRBV15 and TRBJ1-2; D gene unclear. CDR3 length: 13 residues. Germline V lookup: CDR1 LNHNV, CDR2 YYDKDF (reference sequence). V was pared by 3 bases and J by 2 bases, with 7 bases between. For the CDR3, the DNA is TGTGCCACCAGCAGGATACTGAACTATGGCTACACCTTC. Amino acid sequence: CATSRILNYGYTF.